These T cell receptor beta chains were read from a single sample in a study of T-cell memory formation after mild COVID-19. Each CDR3 protein gets one entry after TCRdb re-called the 5' RACE reads with MiXCR. The data hold 500,000 to 550,000 distinct CDR3 sequences, with approximately 20% observed a single time. Sample: PBMCs or a T cell subset sorted from them (not recorded which). The receptors originated from an adult woman who had mild COVID-19 (a few samples of this study predate the infection). Cell type and time point are not known. The CDR3 runs from the conserved cysteine through the conserved F or W. D genes are given only for firm matches. The size entry is marked missing in some rows and otherwise reads once, few, many or a size class.

J gene: TRBJ2-3
D gene: TRBD2
clone size: .
V gene: TRBV7-3
CDR3 DNA: TGTGCCAGCCGACTAGCGACCAATCCCACAGATACGCAGTATTTT
CDR3 protein: CASRLATNPTDTQYF

J gene: TRBJ2-1
D gene: TRBD2
clone size: once
V gene: TRBV24-1
CDR3 DNA: TGTGCCACCAGTGATCCCCTCGGACTAGCCAATGAGCAGTTCTTC
CDR3 protein: CATSDPLGLANEQFF

J gene: TRBJ1-1
D gene: .
clone size: .
V gene: TRBV3-1
CDR3 DNA: TGTGCCAGCCGCCCGGGGGGACCCCTGAGGCTGAACACTGAAGCTTTCTTT
CDR3 protein: CASRPGGPLRLNTEAFF

J gene: TRBJ2-3
D gene: .
clone size: .
V gene: TRBV7-9
CDR3 DNA: TGTGCCAGCAGCTTCAGAGAGGGAAACACAGATACGCAGTATTTT
CDR3 protein: CASSFREGNTDTQYF

J gene: TRBJ1-1
D gene: .
clone size: .
V gene: TRBV5-8
CDR3 DNA: TGTTCCAGCAGCACAGGGAGCACTGAAGCTTTCTTT
CDR3 protein: CSSSTGSTEAFF

J gene: TRBJ1-1
D gene: .
clone size: .
V gene: TRBV25-1
CDR3 DNA: TGTGCCATTGGGGGGTGGGGGAACACTGAAGCTTTCTTT
CDR3 protein: CAIGGWGNTEAFF

J gene: TRBJ1-5
D gene: .
clone size: .
V gene: TRBV20-1
CDR3 DNA: TGCAGTGCGACCTCTGGAGGGGGGGCTCATCAGCCCCAGCATTTT
CDR3 protein: CSATSGGGAHQPQHF

J gene: TRBJ1-3
D gene: .
clone size: .
V gene: TRBV11-3
CDR3 DNA: TGTGCCAGCAGCGCGGACAGCTTCTCTGGAAACACCATATATTTT
CDR3 protein: CASSADSFSGNTIYF

J gene: TRBJ2-3
D gene: .
clone size: .
V gene: TRBV9
CDR3 DNA: TGTGCCAGCAGCACGAGAGGAGGACTCTCCACAGATACGCAGTATTTT
CDR3 protein: CASSTRGGLSTDTQYF

J gene: TRBJ1-5
D gene: .
clone size: .
V gene: TRBV5-1
CDR3 DNA: TGCGCCAGCAGCCCGACACCAGTTAGCAATCAGCCCCAGCATTTT
CDR3 protein: CASSPTPVSNQPQHF

J gene: TRBJ1-2
D gene: .
clone size: few
V gene: TRBV5-8
CDR3 DNA: TGTGCCAGCAGCTTGGTTTCAGAGGCTTATGGCTACACCTTC
CDR3 protein: CASSLVSEAYGYTF

J gene: TRBJ2-3
D gene: TRBD2
clone size: .
V gene: TRBV5-1
CDR3 DNA: TGCGCCAGCAGCGCGGGACTAGAATTACTCGATACGCAGTATTTT
CDR3 protein: CASSAGLELLDTQYF

J gene: TRBJ1-6
D gene: TRBD1
clone size: few
V gene: TRBV7-3
CDR3 DNA: TGTGCCAGCAGCCCACAGGGGCCTGGTTCACCCCTCCACTTT
CDR3 protein: CASSPQGPGSPLHF

J gene: TRBJ2-5
D gene: .
clone size: many
V gene: TRBV12-3/TRBV12-4
CDR3 DNA: TGTGCCAGCAGTTTAGGTCCAAGAGAGACCCAGTACTTC
CDR3 protein: CASSLGPRETQYF

J gene: TRBJ1-3
D gene: .
clone size: .
V gene: TRBV7-9
CDR3 DNA: TGTGCCAGCAGCTCCCGGGATCCTCGAAACACCATATATTTT
CDR3 protein: CASSSRDPRNTIYF

J gene: TRBJ1-2
D gene: TRBD1
clone size: few
V gene: TRBV5-5
CDR3 DNA: TGTGCCAGCAGCTTGGAGGCGGGACAGATGTATGGCTACACCTTC
CDR3 protein: CASSLEAGQMYGYTF

J gene: TRBJ2-5
D gene: TRBD2
clone size: .
V gene: TRBV5-6
CDR3 DNA: TGTGCCAGCAGCTTACTGGGACTAGCGGACGGAAAGACCCAGTACTTC
CDR3 protein: CASSLLGLADGKTQYF

J gene: TRBJ1-1
D gene: TRBD1
clone size: .
V gene: TRBV12-3/TRBV12-4
CDR3 DNA: TGTGCCAGCAGTCCGACAGGGGTTGAAGCTTTCTTT
CDR3 protein: CASSPTGVEAFF

J gene: TRBJ1-2
D gene: TRBD1
clone size: .
V gene: TRBV6-6
CDR3 DNA: TGTGCCAGCAGTGTCCCCGGGACAGGGGATGGCTACACCTTC
CDR3 protein: CASSVPGTGDGYTF